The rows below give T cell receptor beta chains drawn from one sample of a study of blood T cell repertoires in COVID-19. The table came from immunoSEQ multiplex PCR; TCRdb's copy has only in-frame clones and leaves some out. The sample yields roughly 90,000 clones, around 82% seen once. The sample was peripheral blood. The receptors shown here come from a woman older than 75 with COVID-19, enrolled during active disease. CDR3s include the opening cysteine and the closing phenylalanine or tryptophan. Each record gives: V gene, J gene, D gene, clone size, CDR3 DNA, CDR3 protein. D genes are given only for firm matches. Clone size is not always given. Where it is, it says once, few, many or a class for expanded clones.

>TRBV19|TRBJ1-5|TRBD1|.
TGTGCCAGTAGTCCCTGGGACAGGGGGCTTCAGCCCCAGCATTTT
CASSPWDRGLQPQHF
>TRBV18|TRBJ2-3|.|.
TGTGCCAGCTCACCACCGGGAGACCCCACAGATACGCAGTATTTT
CASSPPGDPTDTQYF
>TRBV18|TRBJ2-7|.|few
TGTGCCAGCTCACAATCGGGTCCCTCCTACGAGCAGTACTTC
CASSQSGPSYEQYF
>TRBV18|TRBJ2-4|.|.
TGTGCCAGCTCACCAGAGGAGGGGCCGAGAAACATTCAGTACTTC
CASSPEEGPRNIQYF
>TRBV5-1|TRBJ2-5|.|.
TGCGCCAGCAGCTTACTCCAAGAGACCCAGTACTTC
CASSLLQETQYF
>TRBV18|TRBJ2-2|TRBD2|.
TGTGCCAGCTCACTCGGACTAGCGGGATTAACCGGGGAGCTGTTTTTT
CASSLGLAGLTGELFF
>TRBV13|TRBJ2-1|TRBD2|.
TGTGCCAGCACAATACTAGCGGGCCGCTCCTACAATGAGCAGTTCTTC
CASTILAGRSYNEQFF
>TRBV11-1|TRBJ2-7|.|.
TGTGCCAACTCGGAGGTACGGGGGTTTGGGTACGAGCAGTACTTC
CANSEVRGFGYEQYF
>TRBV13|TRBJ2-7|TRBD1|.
TGTGCCAGCAGCTTCAGGACAGGGCCCTACGAGCAGTACTTC
CASSFRTGPYEQYF
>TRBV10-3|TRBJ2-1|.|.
TGTGCCATCAGTGAGGCAGGGTACTACAATGAGCAGTTCTTC
CAISEAGYYNEQFF
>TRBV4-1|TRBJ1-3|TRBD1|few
TGCGCCAGCAGCCTCGGGACAGGGAGCTCTGGAAACACCATATATTTT
CASSLGTGSSGNTIYF
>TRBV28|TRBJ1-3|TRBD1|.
TGTGCCAGCAGTCCCACACAGGGGTCTGGAAACACCATATATTTT
CASSPTQGSGNTIYF
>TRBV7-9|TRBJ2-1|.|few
TGTGCCAGCAGCTTAGGATCCCTAGGGGGGGCCTACAATGAGCAGTTCTTC
CASSLGSLGGAYNEQFF